Following are 29 T cell receptor beta chains from one sample sequenced in a study of blood T cell repertoires in COVID-19. Here immunoSEQ multiplex PCR was the method, and the copy in TCRdb shows in-frame clones only, minus some. The sample has 150,000 or so clones; roughly 70% are singletons. Sequenced: peripheral blood. These TCRs come from a woman of 80 years or more with acute or convalescent COVID-19.

V gene TRBV5-4 combines with J gene TRBJ2-3; maybe TRBD2 (5 bases). V lost 2 bases and J lost 6, with 10 bases in between. Germline lookup yields CDR1 SGHNT and CDR2 YYREEE (reference sequence). The CDR3 covers 13 residues. DNA for the CDR3: TGTGCCAGCAGCTTCGAGGGCGTGGATACGCAGTATTTT. It translates to CASSFEGVDTQYF.

A remark on this clone: This CDR3 is missing its conserved last phenylalanine or tryptophan, likely due to a read error. The DNA is left out, because the CDR3 cannot be placed on it with certainty; the CDR3 is given as TCRdb lists it. This chain uses TRBV25-1 with TRBJ2-7; the D call in the table, TRBD2, was not verified against the DNA. The CDR3 has 10 residues if both end residues are counted. The germline V gene has CDR1 MGHDK and CDR2 SYGVNS. CDR3 amino acids: CASSEIAGEL.

The chain has TRBV3-1 (or the pseudogene TRBV3-2) and TRBJ1-2; perhaps TRBD1 as D (5 bases). Deletions cut 0 bases from V and 1 base from J, with 9 bases between. This CDR3 has 15 residues. Looked up from germline, CDR1 is LGHDT and CDR2 is YNNKEL (reference sequence). CDR3 sequence (DNA): TGTGCCAGCAGCCAAGACAGGGCCTATAACTATGGCTACACCTTC. Translated: CASSQDRAYNYGYTF.

The rearrangement links TRBV2 to TRBJ1-2; no firm D call. The CDR3 is made up of 12 amino acids. CDR1 SNHLY and CDR2 FYNNEI come from the germline V gene. Trimming took 7 bases from V and 5 from J, leaving 11 bases between them. The DNA of the CDR3 is TGTGCCAGCAAGGGAGAGATATATGGCTACACCTTC. Amino acid sequence: CASKGEIYGYTF. Using reference TRBV2 and TRBJ1-2 for the parts outside the CDR3, the full variable domain is EPEVTQTPSHQVTQMGQEVILRCVPISNHLYFYWYRQILGQKVEFLVSFYNNEISEKSEIFDDQFSVERPDGSNFTLKIRSTKLEDSAMYFCASKGEIYGYTFGSGTRLTVV.

The V call is TRBV5-4, the J call TRBJ2-7; weak D call: TRBD2 (6 bases). The CDR3 is made up of 14 amino acids. Trimming shortened V by 5 bases and J by 4 bases, and 16 bases separated the two germline ends. Germline lookup yields CDR1 SGHNT and CDR2 YYREEE (reference sequence). CDR3 nucleotide sequence: TGTGCCAGCAGGCTGGGTCTGGAGGGTTACGAGCAGTACTTC. Protein product: CASRLGLEGYEQYF. Full variable domain (remainder filled in from reference TRBV5-4 and TRBJ2-7): ETGVTQSPTHLIKTRGQQVTLRCSSQSGHNTVSWYQQALGQGPQFIFQYYREEENGRGNFPPRFSGLQFPNYSSELNVNALELDDSALYLCASRLGLEGYEQYFGPGTRLTVT.

The chain combines TRBV28 with TRBJ1-5, with TRBD1 matching 11 bases. Germline assignment: CDR1 MDHEN and CDR2 SYDVKM. The CDR3 is 14 residues long. V lost 8 bases to trimming and J lost 3 bases; unmatched junction nucleotides: 3. CDR3 coding DNA: TGTGCCAGCGGGGGACAGGGGGACAATCAGCCCCAGCATTTT. It encodes CASGGQGDNQPQHF.

The chain carries TRBV18 and TRBJ2-7; maybe TRBD2 (5 bases). This CDR3 has 14 amino acids. Trimming removed 3 bases from V and 4 bases from J, with 13 bases in between. Germline V gives CDR1 KGHSH, CDR2 LQKENI. The CDR3: CASSPKSEGYEQYF. CDR3 bases: TGTGCCAGCTCACCCAAAAGCGAGGGTTACGAGCAGTACTTC.

The chain uses TRBV28 and TRBJ1-2; 7 bases align to TRBD1. This CDR3 is built from 16 residues. In germline, CDR1 is MDHEN, CDR2 SYDVKM. Trimming cost V 5 bases and J 5 bases; bases outside gene matches: 14. The CDR3 region has the DNA TGTGCCAGCAGTCCCGGCGGACAGGACCTTGGGTATGGCTACACCTTC. This gives the protein CASSPGGQDLGYGYTF.

This rearrangement joins TRBV4-2 to TRBJ2-1; 13 bases map to TRBD2. The germline CDR1 and CDR2 sequences are LGHNA and YNFKEQ. This CDR3 is built from 16 residues. The trim removed 0 bases at V and 6 bases at J, leaving 2 bases unmatched. CDR3 in DNA: TGTGCCAGCAGCCAAGATAGGACTAGCGGGAGCAATGAGCAGTTCTTC. It yields the protein CASSQDRTSGSNEQFF.

V usage is TRBV9 and J usage is TRBJ1-1; D is possibly TRBD1 (5 bases). Germline values: CDR1 SGDLS, CDR2 YYNGEE. This CDR3 contains 14 residues. Trimming left V 0 bases short and J 2 bases short, with 8 bases between. CDR3 DNA: TGTGCCAGCAGCGTAGGGGGCAAAAACACTGAAGCTTTCTTT. It yields the protein CASSVGGKNTEAFF.

The chain joins TRBV30 to TRBJ2-3; weak D call: TRBD1 (6 bases). Germline V gene data show CDR1 as GTSNPN and CDR2 as SVGIG (reference sequence). This CDR3 contains 14 residues. Trimming cost V 2 bases and J 5 bases, with 14 bases left between them. The CDR3 DNA reads TGTGCCTGGAGTACGGCAGGGGTCAAAGATACGCAGTATTTT. Translated, it gives CAWSTAGVKDTQYF.

The gene calls are TRBV19 and TRBJ2-1; tentatively, D is TRBD2 (5 bases). This CDR3 comprises 15 residues. Germline CDR1 reads LNHDA; CDR2 reads SQIVND (reference sequence). V dropped 5 bases and J dropped 0 bases, with 11 bases sitting between them. The CDR3 nucleotides read TGTGCCAGTAGTCTAGCTCTGAGCTCCTACAATGAGCAGTTCTTC. Its protein product is CASSLALSSYNEQFF.

The V and J genes are TRBV7-6 and TRBJ2-1; the D gene is possibly TRBD2 (5 bases). Trimming removed 2 bases at V and 10 bases at J, with 15 bases between. CDR1 is SGHVS and CDR2 is FNYEAQ in the germline V gene. The CDR3 runs to 14 residues. Here the CDR3 DNA reads TGTGCCAGCAGCTTAAACAGTATCGAGGGAGAGCAGTTCTTC. Residues: CASSLNSIEGEQFF.

This chain connects TRBV10-1 to TRBJ2-4, with TRBD2 matching 9 bases. V gave up 3 bases and J gave up 6 bases; unmatched junction bases: 6. This CDR3 is built from 15 residues. Germline lookup yields CDR1 WNHNN and CDR2 SYGVQD (reference sequence). In DNA form, the CDR3 reads TGCGCCAGCAGTGATAGCGGGAGAACCCTAAACATTCAGTACTTC. It is translated as CASSDSGRTLNIQYF.

The rearrangement joins TRBV19 to TRBJ2-7, with D perhaps matching TRBD1 (6 bases). There are 13 residues in the CDR3. Per the germline V gene, CDR1 is LNHDA and CDR2 is SQIVND (reference sequence). The ends were cut back, 4 bases at V and 6 bases at J, with 13 bases in the middle. CDR3 sequence: CASSTGRGVEQYF. The CDR3 nucleotides are TGTGCCAGTAGTACTGGCAGGGGTGTCGAGCAGTACTTC.

The rearrangement uses TRBV5-1 and TRBJ2-3; 7 positions agree with TRBD2. This CDR3 has 16 residues. CDR1 SGHRS and CDR2 YFSETQ come from the germline V gene. V was clipped by 3 bases and J by 0 bases; unmatched bases: 7. The CDR3 is CASSSSQRDSTDTQYF. The CDR3 region has the DNA TGCGCCAGCAGCTCTTCTCAGCGGGATAGCACAGATACGCAGTATTTT.

This chain links TRBV11-2 with TRBJ2-5; 7 bases are a match to TRBD1. The junction had 2 bases not matched to a gene; V was cut back by 5 bases and J by 2 bases. CDR3 length equals 13 residues. Germline values: CDR1 SGHAT, CDR2 FQNNGV. As DNA, the CDR3 is TGTGCCAGCAGCCGGGGACAGCAAGAGACCCAGTACTTC. Its protein is CASSRGQQETQYF.

J is TRBJ1-4 and V is TRBV30; D call uncertain. Trimming took off 5 bases at V and 8 bases at J, with 12 bases between the two ends. This CDR3 has 12 amino acids. The germline gives CDR1 GTSNPN, CDR2 SVGIG (reference sequence). The chain's CDR3 is CAWGDQEEKLFF. The CDR3 nucleotides read TGTGCCTGGGGTGATCAGGAAGAAAAACTGTTTTTT.

This clone was seen a handful of times. The chain links TRBV5-1 to TRBJ2-5, with 7 bases aligning to TRBD1. The germline gives CDR1 SGHRS, CDR2 YFSETQ. J gave up 6 bases and V 4 bases, and 12 bases lay outside the gene matches. CDR3 length: 15 residues. The CDR3 DNA reads TGCGCCAGCAGCCCCTTGGGGACAGTTGAGAAGACCCAGTACTTC. Its translation is CASSPLGTVEKTQYF.

As concerns this clone: The junction shows a germline mismatch at one end, possibly a read error. The chain carries TRBV9 and TRBJ1-2; D may be TRBD1 (6 bases). The CDR3 consists of 12 residues. The germline gives CDR1 SGDLS, CDR2 YYNGEE. The CDR3 protein is CASSVAEGHAVF. In nucleotides, the CDR3 is TGTGCCAGCAGCGTAGCTGAGGGACATGCAGTTTTC. Full variable domain (outside the CDR3, taken from reference TRBV9 and TRBJ1-2): DSGVTQTPKHLITATGQRVTLRCSPRSGDLSVYWYQQSLDQGLQFLIQYYNGEERAKGNILERFSAQQFPDLHSELNLSSLELGDSALYFCASSVAEGHAVFGSGTRLTVV.

Worth noting for this clone: A read error may be the cause here, since a much bigger clone is one base away. The chain couples TRBV5-3 to TRBJ2-7; 10 bases align to TRBD2. TRBV5-3 is an ORF; its function is uncertain. The CDR3 has 17 residues. This CDR3 reads CAKSLAGGNDSSYEQYF. DNA for the CDR3: TGTGCCAAAAGCTTAGCGGGAGGAAATGATAGCTCCTACGAGCAGTACTTC.

This clone was detected only once. The V gene is TRBV27, the J gene TRBJ2-5; D is perhaps TRBD1 (6 bases). This CDR3 comprises 15 residues. With 10 bases removed from V and 5 bases from J, the gap between germline ends came to 23 bases. Per the germline V gene, CDR1 is MNHEY and CDR2 is SMNVEV (reference sequence). The CDR3 bases are TGTGCCACCAGAGGGCAGGGGAGTGTAGCCGAGACCCAGTACTTC. This encodes CATRGQGSVAETQYF.

This chain uses TRBV5-4 with TRBJ2-2; 11 nucleotides align to TRBD2. The V gene's germline CDR1 is SGHNT and CDR2 YYREEE (reference sequence). This CDR3 is built from 15 residues. Unmatched junction bases numbered 3, after V lost 2 bases and J lost 6 bases. CDR3: CASSFLAGGPGELFF. CDR3 in DNA: TGTGCCAGCAGCTTTTTAGCGGGAGGGCCCGGGGAGCTGTTTTTT.

The chain employs TRBV10-3 and TRBJ2-7; a possible D gene is TRBD1 (6 bases). Trimming left V 4 bases short and J 0 bases short, with 10 bases between. CDR1 is ENHRY, CDR2 SYGVKD, per germline. The length of the CDR3 is 14 residues. The CDR3 sequence is CAISVNRASYEQYF. The CDR3 DNA reads TGTGCCATCAGTGTGAACAGGGCCTCCTACGAGCAGTACTTC.

The V gene is TRBV6-5, the J gene TRBJ2-7; weak D call: TRBD1 (5 bases). This CDR3 region has 12 residues. Trimming left V 8 bases short and J 2 bases short, with 10 bases between. Germline V gives CDR1 MNHEY, CDR2 SVGAGI. The CDR3 sequence is CASVTEAYEQYF. The CDR3 DNA is TGTGCCAGCGTGACAGAAGCCTACGAGCAGTACTTC.

V is TRBV3-1 (or the pseudogene TRBV3-2) and J is TRBJ2-7; 10 bases map to TRBD2. CDR3 length equals 18 residues. V was clipped by 0 bases and J by 1 base; unmatched bases: 9. Germline V gene lookup returns CDR1 LGHDT and CDR2 YNNKEL (reference sequence). In DNA, the CDR3 is TGTGCCAGCAGCCAAGATCTCCCTAGCGGGAGTTTTTCCTACGAGCAGTACTTC. Its translation: CASSQDLPSGSFSYEQYF.

The rearrangement uses TRBV9 and TRBJ2-1, with 10 nucleotides matching TRBD1. Germline-derived CDR1 and CDR2 are SGDLS and YYNGEE. The CDR3 has 19 residues. Trimming cost V 4 bases and J 2 bases; bases outside gene matches: 15. The CDR3 protein is CASSTTGTGAPSAYNEQFF. Here the CDR3 DNA reads TGTGCCAGCAGCACAACCGGGACAGGGGCCCCCTCGGCCTACAATGAGCAGTTCTTC.

This chain uses TRBV28 with TRBJ2-7, with TRBD2 identical over 10 bases. The length of the CDR3 is 15 residues. Per germline, CDR1 MDHEN and CDR2 SYDVKM. The V and J ends lost 2 bases and 7 bases, in that order; junction bases with no gene match: 8. CDR3 in amino acids: CASSLISSGRVEQYF. In nucleotides, the CDR3 is TGTGCCAGCAGTTTAATTTCGAGCGGGAGGGTTGAGCAGTACTTC.

The chain's CDR3 is CASSYIGRVDTQYF. DNA for the CDR3: TGTGCCAGCAGTTACATCGGGAGGGTTGATACGCAGTATTTT. This chain uses TRBV6-5 with TRBJ2-3, with 8 bases lining up with TRBD2. With 2 bases clipped from V and 6 bases from J, the junction kept 4 bases outside the gene matches. Germline V gives CDR1 MNHEY, CDR2 SVGAGI. This CDR3 region has 14 residues.